This T cell receptor beta chain was recorded in a study of PD-1 blockade in classical Hodgkin lymphoma. Produced via immunoSEQ multiplex PCR; TCRdb's table is partial and in-frame only. Here the sample spans tens of thousands of clones, about 93% being singletons. The patients all showed relapse after autologous stem cell transplantation, while their brentuximab vedotin exposure varied. CDR3 length equals 13 residues. The V gene lost 6 bases and the J gene lost 4 bases, with 12 bases spanning the gap. Germline CDR1 reads MNHEY; CDR2 reads SVGAGI. The sequences come from peripheral blood mononuclear cells (PBMCs), collected at baseline. The receptor was derived from a human donor with classical Hodgkin lymphoma. V gene TRBV6-5 combines with J gene TRBJ1-1; D gene uncertain. CDR3 loop: CASRTGPVTEAFF. The CDR3 DNA reads TGTGCCAGCAGGACCGGACCGGTCACTGAAGCTTTCTTT.